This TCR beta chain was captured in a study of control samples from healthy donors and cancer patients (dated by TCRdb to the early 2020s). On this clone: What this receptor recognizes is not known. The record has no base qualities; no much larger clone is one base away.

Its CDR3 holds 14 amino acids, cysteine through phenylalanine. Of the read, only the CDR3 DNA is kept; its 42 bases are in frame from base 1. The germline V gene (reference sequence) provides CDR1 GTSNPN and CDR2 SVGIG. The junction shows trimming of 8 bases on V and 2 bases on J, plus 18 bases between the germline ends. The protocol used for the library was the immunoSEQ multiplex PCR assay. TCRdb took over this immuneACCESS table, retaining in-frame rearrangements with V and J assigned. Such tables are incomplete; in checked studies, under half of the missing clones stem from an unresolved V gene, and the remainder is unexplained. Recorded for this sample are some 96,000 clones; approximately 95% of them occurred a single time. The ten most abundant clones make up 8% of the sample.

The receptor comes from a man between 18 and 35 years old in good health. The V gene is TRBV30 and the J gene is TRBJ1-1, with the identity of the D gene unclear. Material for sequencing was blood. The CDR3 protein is CATTPIAANTEAFF. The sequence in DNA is TGTGCCACTACCCCGATAGCGGCCAACACTGAAGCTTTCTTT.